These 14 T cell receptor beta chains were all obtained from the same sample, sequenced in a study of blood T cells in healthy people across ages. A second roughly 7 to 12 cycle PCR used barcoded and J-beta primers. TCRdb reanalysed the 5' RACE reads using MiXCR and keeps one entry per CDR3 protein. The table has roughly 1.4 million distinct CDR3 sequences, around 55% seen once; the top ten hold 5.5% to 8%. Sequenced sample: blood. These receptors were taken from a young man in good health.

This clonotype came up a few times. The rearrangement uses TRBV29-1 and TRBJ1-2; 7 bases match TRBD1. Germline CDR1 reads SQVTM; CDR2 reads ANQGSEA. The trim removed 5 bases at V and 5 bases at J, leaving 23 bases unmatched. CDR3 length: 18 residues. CDR3 in amino acids: CSVLQLRGTVNSGYGYTF. CDR3 in DNA: TGCAGCGTTCTCCAACTTCGGGGGACAGTTAACTCCGGTTATGGCTACACCTTC.

The genes are TRBV20-1 and TRBJ2-5; no firm D call. V was trimmed by 0 bases and J by 11 bases, leaving 16 bases between them. The CDR3 runs 13 residues. Germline V CDR1 and CDR2: DFQATT, SNEGSKA (reference sequence). CDR3 nucleotides: TGCAGTGCTAGAGAATGGATATTTGACAAGCAGTACTTC. Protein product: CSAREWIFDKQYF.

This clonotype was counted only a few times. The genes are TRBV6-5 and TRBJ2-1; no firm D call. The J call may be mistaken, given a closer DNA end match to TRBJ2-7. CDR1 is MNHEY and CDR2 is SVGAGI in the germline V gene. CDR3 length: 13 amino acids. The CDR3 nucleotides are TGTGCCAGCAGTTACTCGAGTGGGGACGAGCAGTACTTC. Translated, it gives CASSYSSGDEQYF.

This chain joins TRBV5-1 and TRBJ1-2; 9 nucleotides agree with TRBD1. Germline CDR1 SGHRS, CDR2 YFSETQ. The trim removed 3 bases at V and 5 bases at J, leaving 11 bases unmatched. The CDR3 loop spans 16 amino acids. The CDR3 DNA is TGCGCCAGCAGCTCAAACTCCGGGACAGGGATTTATGGCTACACCTTC. It encodes CASSSNSGTGIYGYTF.

The chain combines TRBV6-1 with TRBJ2-5; perhaps TRBD2 as D (6 bases). Trimming stripped 8 bases from V and 11 bases from J, with 12 bases between. Germline-derived CDR1 and CDR2 are MNHNS and SASEGT. The CDR3 is 10 residues long. This CDR3 is CASGGLQQYF. The CDR3 DNA sequence: TGTGCCAGCGGGGGACTGCAGCAGTACTTC.

The genes are TRBV13 and TRBJ2-1; TRBD1 aligns across 8 bases. Looked up from germline, CDR1 is PRHDT and CDR2 is FYEKMQ (reference sequence). The J segment lost 8 bases and the V segment lost 3 bases, leaving 9 bases of the junction unmatched. CDR3 length: 15 amino acids. The CDR3 loop is CASSFDPGTGHEQFF. CDR3 DNA sequence: TGTGCCAGCAGCTTCGACCCCGGGACAGGTCATGAGCAGTTCTTC. The full variable domain, completed using reference TRBV13 and TRBJ2-1, is AAGVIQSPRHLIKEKRETATLKCYPIPRHDTVYWYQQGPGQDPQFLISFYEKMQSDKGSIPDRFSAQQFSDYHSELNMSSLELGDSALYFCASSFDPGTGHEQFFGPGTRLTVL.

Only a few counts were recorded for this clonotype. CDR3 sequence reads: CASSRSGNGYTF. The CDR3 DNA sequence: TGTGCCAGCAGTAGATCTGGGAACGGCTACACCTTC. The chain uses TRBV6-5 and TRBJ1-2; D ambiguous. Germline V CDR1 and CDR2: MNHEY, SVGAGI. This CDR3 has 12 amino acids. With 5 bases removed from V and 8 bases from J, the gap between germline ends came to 12 bases.

The gene calls are TRBV6-6 and TRBJ2-7; D possibly corresponds to TRBD2 (6 bases). V lost 6 bases and J lost 0, with 12 bases in between. The V gene's germline CDR1 is MNHNY and CDR2 SVGAGI (reference sequence). The CDR3 contains 14 residues. The CDR3 nucleotides are TGTGCCAGCAGATTAAGGGACTCCTCCTACGAGCAGTACTTC. It specifies CASRLRDSSYEQYF.

The chain carries TRBV5-1 and TRBJ2-7, with TRBD2 identical over 15 bases. The V segment lost 6 bases and the J segment 1 base; nucleotides outside the gene matches: 2. The CDR3 is 15 amino acids. Per the germline V gene, CDR1 is SGHRS and CDR2 is YFSETQ. The CDR3 region has the DNA TGCGCCAGCAACGGACTAGCGGGGGGGTCCTACGAGCAGTACTTC. Residues: CASNGLAGGSYEQYF. Full variable domain (outside the CDR3, taken from reference TRBV5-1 and TRBJ2-7): KAGVTQTPRYLIKTRGQQVTLSCSPISGHRSVSWYQQTPGQGLQFLFEYFSETQRNKGNFPGRFSGRQFSNSRSEMNVSTLELGDSALYLCASNGLAGGSYEQYFGPGTRLTVT.

Points on this clonotype: An end of the junction differs from the germline gene, which may be a read error. This chain joins TRBV4-3 and TRBJ1-1; D is possibly TRBD1 (5 bases). The germline V gene has CDR1 LGHNA and CDR2 YSLEER. The CDR3 totals 14 residues. CDR3 sequence reads: CAGSQGGPGGEAFF. The CDR3 DNA reads as TGCGCCGGCAGCCAAGGCGGGCCCGGGGGTGAAGCTTTCTTT.

The chain employs TRBV13 and TRBJ1-6, with 7 bases lining up with TRBD1. CDR3 size: 15 residues. Germline V gene lookup returns CDR1 PRHDT and CDR2 FYEKMQ (reference sequence). V lost 5 bases and J lost 9; bases outside the gene matches: 10. The CDR3, as DNA: TGTGCCAGCAGCCCAACCGACAGGGCGTGTTCACCCCTCCACTTT. Translation: CASSPTDRACSPLHF.

The rearrangement joins TRBV27 to TRBJ2-1; the D gene is possibly TRBD2 (6 bases). This CDR3 has 14 residues. The germline V gene encodes CDR1 MNHEY and CDR2 SMNVEV (reference sequence). V was clipped by 6 bases and J by 7 bases, with 16 bases between them. CDR3 amino acids: CASRSLGTPNEQFF. In DNA form, the CDR3 reads TGTGCCAGCAGGTCCCTCGGGACTCCGAATGAGCAGTTCTTC.

The chain joins TRBV7-8 to TRBJ2-1; TRBD2 aligns across 8 bases. Losses at the gene ends were 4 bases for V and 8 bases for J; bases not matched to a gene: 16. This CDR3 has 17 residues. CDR1 and CDR2 (germline): SGHVS, FQNEAQ. CDR3 nucleotides: TGTGCCAGCAGCTCACCAATGCGGGGGGCCGGGTTAGATGAGCAGTTCTTC. Translated: CASSSPMRGAGLDEQFF.

CDR3 nucleotides: TGTGCCATCGACGACCCCAGCACAGATACGCAGTATTTT. The encoded protein is CAIDDPSTDTQYF. The gene calls are TRBV2 and TRBJ2-3; no clear D. V lost 10 bases, J lost 0 bases, and 11 bases lay in between. Per the germline V gene, CDR1 is SNHLY and CDR2 is FYNNEI. This CDR3 is 13 amino acids long.